The 24 T cell receptor beta chains listed next were all sequenced from one sample in a study of blood T cell repertoires in COVID-19. TCRdb keeps only in-frame clones here, not all; method: immunoSEQ multiplex PCR. The repertoire holds tens of thousands of clones, roughly nine tenths seen once, with roughly 2% in the top ten. The sample consisted of peripheral blood. These receptors all stem from a woman between 45 and 65 years old in a cohort sampled during active COVID-19.

J is TRBJ1-1 and V is TRBV11-2; D is unresolved. V was trimmed by 4 bases and J by 0 bases, leaving 15 bases between them. The CDR3 has 16 residues. Germline V lookup: CDR1 SGHAT, CDR2 FQNNGV. The DNA of the CDR3 is TGTGCCAGCAGCTCACCTCGAGGGCAGATGAACACTGAAGCTTTCTTT. Its translation: CASSSPRGQMNTEAFF. The entire variable domain, with the rest obtained from reference TRBV11-2 and TRBJ1-1, is as follows: EAGVAQSPRYKIIEKRQSVAFWCNPISGHATLYWYQQILGQGPKLLIQFQNNGVVDDSQLPKDRFSAERLKGVDSTLKIQPAKLEDSAVYLCASSSPRGQMNTEAFFGQGTRLTVV.

The rearrangement links TRBV7-2 to TRBJ2-2; TRBD2 is a possible D gene (6 bases). The CDR3 contains 15 residues. Germline V gene sequence: CDR1 SGHTA, CDR2 FQGNSA. V was cut by 5 bases and J by 1 base, with 11 bases left in between. CDR3 nucleotides: TGTGCCAGCAGCCCTGGGACTTGGAACACCGGGGAGCTGTTTTTT. It encodes CASSPGTWNTGELFF.

This chain uses TRBV6-5 with TRBJ2-7; the D gene is possibly TRBD2 (6 bases). From germline, CDR1 is MNHEY and CDR2 SVGAGI. The CDR3 spans 15 residues. The ends were cut back, 2 bases at V and 2 bases at J, with 13 bases in the middle. The CDR3 DNA reads TGTGCCAGCAGTTACGACGGCGCGGGGACCTACGAGCAGTACTTC. Protein product: CASSYDGAGTYEQYF.

V usage is TRBV5-1 and J usage is TRBJ1-3, with a tentative D call TRBD1 (6 bases). Per the germline V gene, CDR1 is SGHRS and CDR2 is YFSETQ. The V and J ends lost 2 bases and 0 bases respectively, with 9 bases between them. The CDR3 extends over 15 amino acids. This chain's CDR3 is CASSLGQPSGNTIYF. DNA of the CDR3: TGCGCCAGCAGCTTAGGACAGCCCTCTGGAAACACCATATATTTT.

This clone was seen only a few times. The chain uses TRBV28 and TRBJ2-2, with D unclear. Germline CDR1 is MDHEN and CDR2 is SYDVKM. The germline V and J ends were trimmed by 6 bases and 7 bases, with 9 bases remaining between them. This CDR3 has 12 amino acids. The CDR3 spells CASSLWSGELFF. For the CDR3, the DNA is TGTGCCAGCAGCCTTTGGAGCGGGGAGCTGTTTTTT.

This clone was observed a few times. V usage is TRBV5-8 and J usage is TRBJ1-5; TRBD1 agrees at 7 bases. Germline CDR1 reads SGHTS; CDR2 reads YDEGEE. The CDR3 runs 16 residues. V lost 0 bases and J lost 0; bases outside the gene matches: 3. CDR3 DNA sequence: TGTGCCAGCAGCTTGGGGGACAGCTATAGCAATCAGCCCCAGCATTTT. Residues: CASSLGDSYSNQPQHF.

The chain links TRBV3-1 (or the pseudogene TRBV3-2) to TRBJ1-6; 8 nucleotides agree with TRBD1. V was clipped by 5 bases and J by 8 bases; unmatched bases: 2. The CDR3 has 13 amino acids. CDR1 and CDR2 (germline): LGHDT, YNNKEL (reference sequence). Here the CDR3 reads CASSVQGDSPLHF. For the CDR3, the DNA is TGTGCCAGCAGCGTACAGGGGGATTCACCCCTCCACTTT.

In DNA, the CDR3 is TGTGCCAGCAGCTTGTCGAGTTGGGGCGGCTACACCTTC. It codes for CASSLSSWGGYTF. The chain joins TRBV11-3 to TRBJ1-2; a weak D match, TRBD1 (5 bases). The germline V gene encodes CDR1 SGHNT and CDR2 YENEEA. Trimming stripped 3 bases from V and 8 bases from J, with 13 bases between. The CDR3 spans 13 residues.

Only one count was recorded for this clone. The V and J genes are TRBV5-5 and TRBJ2-7; TRBD1 matches at 7 bases. This CDR3 contains 13 residues. Germline CDR1 SGHKS, CDR2 YYEKEE (reference sequence). V lost 4 bases to trimming and J lost 5 bases; unmatched junction nucleotides: 6. CDR3 sequence: CASSPGQEDEQYF. The CDR3 region has the DNA TGTGCCAGCAGCCCAGGACAGGAGGACGAGCAGTACTTC.

For the CDR3, the DNA is TGTGCCAGCAGCCTTTTTTCTAGCACAGATACGCAGTATTTT. Residues: CASSLFSSTDTQYF. J is TRBJ2-3 and V is TRBV5-6; D not resolved. Trimming stripped 4 bases from V and 0 bases from J, with 9 bases between. Germline V CDR1 and CDR2: SGHDT, YYEEEE. The CDR3 sequence is 14 residues long.

This clone is a singleton in its sample. The genes are TRBV27 and TRBJ2-7, with a possible D match to TRBD2 (5 bases). V lost 6 bases and J lost 7, with 16 bases in between. Looked up from germline, CDR1 is MNHEY and CDR2 is SMNVEV (reference sequence). CDR3 size: 13 residues. CDR3 sequence reads: CASRPRGAQEQYF. CDR3 sequence (DNA): TGTGCCAGCAGGCCCCGGGGAGCGCAAGAGCAGTACTTC.

The chain links TRBV30 to TRBJ1-2, with D perhaps TRBD1 (6 bases). The germline V and J ends were trimmed by 0 bases and 1 base, with 9 bases remaining between them. CDR3 length equals 14 residues. CDR1 is GTSNPN, CDR2 SVGIG, per germline (reference sequence). The CDR3: CAWSVNRDNYGYTF. The DNA of the CDR3 is TGTGCCTGGAGTGTAAACAGGGATAACTATGGCTACACCTTC. Variable domain in full (rest from reference TRBV30 and TRBJ1-2): SQTIHQWPATLVQPVGSPLSLECTVEGTSNPNLYWYRQAAGRGLQLLFYSVGIGQISSEVPQNLSASRPQDRQFILSSKKLLLSDSGFYLCAWSVNRDNYGYTFGSGTRLTVV.

CDR3 DNA sequence: TGTGCCAGCAGTGAAGGGCCCCTAGGCCCCTACTATGGCTACACCTTC. It encodes CASSEGPLGPYYGYTF. This chain connects TRBV6-1 to TRBJ1-2, with D uncertain. V lost 1 base to trimming and J lost 3 bases, with 15 bases between them. This CDR3 comprises 16 residues. Looked up from germline, CDR1 is MNHNS and CDR2 is SASEGT.

The V gene is TRBV5-5, the J gene TRBJ2-1, with 13 bases matching TRBD2. The CDR3 is 15 residues long. From germline, CDR1 is SGHKS and CDR2 YYEKEE (reference sequence). V was pared by 3 bases and J by 9 bases, with 6 bases of the junction left unmatched. The CDR3 coding sequence is TGTGCCAGCAGCTCAGGACTAGCGGGAGCCAGTGAGCAGTTCTTC. It is translated as CASSSGLAGASEQFF.

The chain links TRBV10-3 to TRBJ2-5; 11 positions agree with TRBD1. The CDR3 extends over 16 amino acids. CDR1 and CDR2 from the germline V gene are ENHRY and SYGVKD. Trimming took 2 bases from V and 5 from J; bases not matched to a gene: 7. The CDR3 reads CAISEPGTGGPETQYF. CDR3 bases: TGTGCCATCAGTGAGCCTGGGACAGGGGGACCGGAGACCCAGTACTTC.

CDR3 bases: TGCGCCAGCAGCCAAGATCAGGGGGACAGGTGGATTACTGAAGCTTTCTTT. It codes for CASSQDQGDRWITEAFF. The chain has TRBV4-1 and TRBJ1-1; 8 bases match TRBD1. The CDR3 length is 17 residues. V was clipped by 0 bases and J by 5 bases; unmatched bases: 11. Germline lookup yields CDR1 MGHRA and CDR2 YSYEKL.

The chain couples TRBV27 to TRBJ1-5; D possibly corresponds to TRBD1 (5 bases). Trimming cost V 9 bases and J 2 bases, with 14 bases left between them. The germline CDR1 and CDR2 sequences are MNHEY and SMNVEV (reference sequence). CDR3 size: 14 residues. The CDR3 region has the DNA TGTGCCAGTGGCCAGGGAGGACGCAATCAGCCCCAGCATTTT. Its translation is CASGQGGRNQPQHF.

The chain has TRBV18 and TRBJ2-7, with a tentative D call TRBD2 (5 bases). Trimming removed 3 bases at V and 7 bases at J, with 16 bases between. Germline CDR1 reads KGHSH; CDR2 reads LQKENI. The CDR3 has 14 residues. The CDR3 is CASSPLGVYGEQYF. The CDR3 DNA is TGTGCCAGCTCACCCCTGGGAGTTTATGGAGAGCAGTACTTC.

This chain connects TRBV7-3 to TRBJ2-7; 15 bases map to TRBD2. This CDR3 comprises 15 residues. CDR1 and CDR2 (germline): SGHTA, FQGTGA. The V gene end was trimmed by 5 bases and the J gene end by 4 bases; junction bases not matched to a gene: 3. CDR3 bases: TGTGCCAGCAGCCCGGGACTAGCGGGGGGATACGAGCAGTACTTC. It specifies CASSPGLAGGYEQYF.

This clone was recorded once. J is TRBJ2-2 and V is TRBV9; TRBD2 matches at 9 bases. The CDR3 loop spans 15 amino acids. Trimming removed 3 bases from V and 6 bases from J; junction bases left unmatched: 6. Germline V gives CDR1 SGDLS, CDR2 YYNGEE. CDR3 protein: CASSGSTSGAGELFF. CDR3 bases: TGTGCCAGCAGCGGCTCGACTAGCGGCGCCGGGGAGCTGTTTTTT.

This chain connects TRBV10-3 to TRBJ2-1; 9 nucleotides line up with TRBD1. There are 15 residues in the CDR3. CDR1 ENHRY and CDR2 SYGVKD come from the germline V gene. V dropped 6 bases and J dropped 9; count of bases not matched to a gene: 12. The CDR3, as DNA: TGTGCCATCAGCGTCCCGGGACAGGGTTCAGGTGAGCAGTTCTTC. As protein: CAISVPGQGSGEQFF.

The V and J genes are TRBV5-1 and TRBJ2-2, with a possible D match to TRBD1 (6 bases). The germline CDR1 and CDR2 sequences are SGHRS and YFSETQ. Trimming took 1 base from V and 2 from J, leaving 12 bases between them. There are 16 residues in the CDR3. CDR3 amino acids: CASSLTGITNTGELFF. CDR3 coding DNA: TGCGCCAGCAGCTTGACAGGGATTACAAACACCGGGGAGCTGTTTTTT.

The chain employs TRBV28 and TRBJ1-2; 11 positions agree with TRBD1. Per germline, CDR1 MDHEN and CDR2 SYDVKM. The V and J ends lost 6 bases and 4 bases, in that order; junction bases with no gene match: 13. CDR3 size: 17 residues. The CDR3 nucleotides are TGTGCCAGCAGGCCAGGACAGGGGGCGGGAAGTTCCTATGGCTACACCTTC. Translated: CASRPGQGAGSSYGYTF.

This chain links TRBV5-6 with TRBJ1-5, with TRBD1 matching 8 bases. V lost 4 bases and J lost 8; bases outside the gene matches: 5. Per the germline V gene, CDR1 is SGHDT and CDR2 is YYEEEE. The CDR3 has 13 amino acids. CDR3 nucleotide sequence: TGTGCCAGCAGCCTATGGACAGGGAAGCCCCAGCATTTT. Translation gives CASSLWTGKPQHF.